The clone carrying this T cell receptor beta chain was detected ten times or more. Its antigen is as yet unknown. Germline V lookup: CDR1 MNHEY, CDR2 SMNVEV (reference sequence). Trimming took 0 bases from V and 6 from J; bases not matched to a gene: 3. CDR3 length equals 14 residues. The study ran its PCR with 60 Vbeta and 13 Jbeta primers. TCRdb keeps only in-frame clones here, not all; method: immunoSEQ multiplex PCR. The sample lists some 150,000 clones, around 86% occurring once. This sample stems from a study of cytomegalovirus exposure and HLA in healthy donors. Whole-study findings and limits: CMV serostatus was the sole immune exposure information available.

This sequence originates from a female donor in good health and CMV-seronegative. V is TRBV27 and J is TRBJ1-1; 8 nucleotides match TRBD1. The sequenced sample consisted of PBMCs. The CDR3 region has the DNA TGTGCCAGCAGTTTATCCCAGGGGGCGGCTGAAGCTTTCTTT. Its protein is CASSLSQGAAEAFF.